This entry features one TCR beta chain sequence. Per germline, CDR1 MNHEY and CDR2 SVGAGI. This CDR3 contains 14 residues. With 5 bases clipped from V and 2 bases from J, the junction kept 6 bases outside the gene matches. This entry comes from a study of blood T cell repertoires in COVID-19. Study information: Italy, Spain and the United States were the sources of the convalescent and acute COVID-19 samples. PBMCs, B-cell-depleted T cells, or T cells were the source of the cDNA or gDNA that made up the material.

Per the authors' pipeline: Scientists estimated how many nucleated cells there were by amplifying reference gene primers. The table came from immunoSEQ multiplex PCR; TCRdb's copy has only in-frame clones and leaves some out. V and J calls plus clone size are reproduced from that table; the DNA served to infer D and trimming. The table has more than 60,000 clones, roughly 84% seen once. The sequenced sample consisted of peripheral blood. The TCR was taken from a middle-aged man with acute or convalescent COVID-19. This chain joins TRBV6-5 and TRBJ2-7; the match to TRBD1 covers 7 bases. This chain's CDR3 is CASSHPTGPYEQYF. The CDR3 DNA reads TGTGCCAGCAGTCACCCGACAGGGCCCTACGAGCAGTACTTC.